This T cell receptor beta chain is drawn from a study of Tregs in tolerant kidney transplant recipients. General study points: Biological reproducibility was not directly addressed, but technical replication error appeared minimal.

Germline assignment: CDR1 MGHRA and CDR2 YSYEKL. The CDR3 length is 16 residues. The V and J ends lost 3 bases and 0 bases, in that order; junction bases with no gene match: 7. Thawed PBMCs were FACS-sorted into unstimulated CD4+CD25+CD127- regulatory T cells, CD4+CD25- non-regulatory cells, CD4 and CD8 cells. Data came from immunoSEQ multiplex PCR; TCRdb stores just in-frame clones and leaves some out. The sample lists some 88,000 clones, more than 80% seen once, with roughly 4.7% in the top ten. With respect to this clone: Its antigen is unknown.

The chain couples TRBV4-1 to TRBJ1-1, with TRBD1 matching 7 bases. This TCR derives from a human donor in good health. Source material: CD8+ T cells from blood. Here the CDR3 DNA reads TGCGCCAGCAGCCACGAGGGACAGCTTATGAACACTGAAGCTTTCTTT. It specifies CASSHEGQLMNTEAFF.